This T cell receptor beta chain is from a study of T cells in Graves' hyperthyroidism and ophthalmopathy. Amplified TCR beta CDR3 regions derived from RNA transcripts. TCR CDR3 underwent first-round RT-PCR with the HTBI primer set. TCRdb re-derived calls from the multiplex PCR reads in MiXCR, one entry per CDR3 protein. Of approximately 610,000 distinct CDR3 sequences in the sample, 16% were seen once. This clonotype was counted ten times or more. Patients counted as stable if ophthalmopathy did not develop within 18 months. Recently diagnosed hyperthyroidism of less than 2 months' duration affected patients aged 18 to 65. Sequenced: blood. The source is a woman between 18 and 29 years old with Graves' hyperthyroidism.

The CDR3 DNA follows: TGTGCCAGCAGCCTCGGACTAGCGGGGGGTTTTAACGAGCAGTACTTC. Its translation: CASSLGLAGGFNEQYF. This chain connects TRBV7-2 to TRBJ2-7; TRBD2 matches 14 bases. The length of the CDR3 is 16 residues. CDR1 and CDR2 from the germline V gene are SGHTA and FQGNSA. J gave up 5 bases and V 5 bases, and 8 bases lay outside the gene matches.